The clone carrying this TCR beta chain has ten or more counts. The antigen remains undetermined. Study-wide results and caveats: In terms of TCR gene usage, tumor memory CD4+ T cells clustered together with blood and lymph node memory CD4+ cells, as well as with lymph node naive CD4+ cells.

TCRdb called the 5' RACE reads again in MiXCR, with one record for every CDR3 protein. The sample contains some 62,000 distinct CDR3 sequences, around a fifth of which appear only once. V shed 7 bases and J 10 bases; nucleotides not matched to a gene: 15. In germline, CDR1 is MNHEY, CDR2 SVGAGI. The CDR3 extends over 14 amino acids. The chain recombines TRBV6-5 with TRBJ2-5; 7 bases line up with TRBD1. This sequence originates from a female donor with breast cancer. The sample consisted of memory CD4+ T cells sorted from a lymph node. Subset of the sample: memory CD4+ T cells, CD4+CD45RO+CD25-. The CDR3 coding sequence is TGTGCCAGCAAACAGGGGCCTTCTGGGGTGGTCCAGTACTTC. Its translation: CASKQGPSGVVQYF.